The sample holds one count of the clone carrying this TCR beta chain. The data were taken from a study of CD8 T cells in Susac syndrome. Trimming took 2 bases from V and 2 from J, leaving 12 bases between them. The V gene's germline CDR1 is MNHEY and CDR2 SVGEGT. This CDR3 region has 15 residues. The T cells that were sequenced for TCR beta were CD8+ and CD4+ cells from blood. About 0.45 to 1 ug RNA was reverse transcribed with random hexamers. It was immunoSEQ multiplex PCR that amplified TCR beta CDR3 across 54 Vbeta and 13 Jbeta. TCRdb fed the immunoSEQ multiplex PCR reads into MiXCR, producing one record per CDR3 protein. The data show under 200,000 distinct CDR3 sequences, with 90% to 97% seen just once and around 0.13% held by the top ten.

The clonotype comes from a human donor with Susac syndrome. Material: CD4+ T cells from PBMCs. The rearrangement links TRBV6-2 or TRBV6-3 to TRBJ2-5; no reliable D call. This chain's CDR3 is CASSYPGSDQETQYF. The CDR3 coding sequence is TGTGCCAGCAGTTACCCCGGGTCGGATCAAGAGACCCAGTACTTC.